This is a list of T cell receptor beta chains from one sample in a study of read filtering for tumor transcriptome and immune sequencing. TCRdb called the reads again in MiXCR, with one record for every CDR3 protein. This table holds 50,000 or so distinct CDR3 sequences, approximately 18% found once. Sequenced: a population of CD138-negative cells sorted from bone marrow. These receptors were obtained from a donor aged 40 or over with multiple myeloma. CDR3s include the opening cysteine and the closing phenylalanine or tryptophan. Fields, in order: V gene, J gene, CDR3 protein.

TRBV29-1,TRBJ1-1,CSALRGGTEAFF
TRBV29-1,TRBJ1-5,CSVEFGPGQPQHF
TRBV30,TRBJ2-4,CAWSVRLAKNIQYF
TRBV29-1,TRBJ2-3,CSGQLAIGTDTQYF
TRBV7-2,TRBJ2-3,CASSTSGRRTDTQYF
TRBV5-1,TRBJ2-2,CASSFDGALGELFF
TRBV2,TRBJ1-2,CASSYSEHGYTF
TRBV7-2,TRBJ1-5,CASSLGGADQPQHF
TRBV12-3/TRBV12-4,TRBJ2-5,CASNHPGNRRETQYF
TRBV7-9,TRBJ2-1,CASSLTSTGEQFF
TRBV6-1,TRBJ2-7,CASSEDGTGVYEQYF
TRBV7-9,TRBJ2-6,CATASSGANVLTF
TRBV29-1,TRBJ1-1,CSVAGSRMNTEAFF
TRBV20-1,TRBJ1-2,CSARDVAEKYGYTF